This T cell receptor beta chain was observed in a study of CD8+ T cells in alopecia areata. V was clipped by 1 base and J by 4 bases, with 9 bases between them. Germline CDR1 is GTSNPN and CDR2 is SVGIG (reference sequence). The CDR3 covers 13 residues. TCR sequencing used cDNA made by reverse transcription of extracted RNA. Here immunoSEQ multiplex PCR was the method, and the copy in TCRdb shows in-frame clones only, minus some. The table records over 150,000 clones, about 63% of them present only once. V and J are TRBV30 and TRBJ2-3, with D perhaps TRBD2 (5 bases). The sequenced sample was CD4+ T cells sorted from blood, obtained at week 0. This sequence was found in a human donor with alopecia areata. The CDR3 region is CAWSAGGADTQYF. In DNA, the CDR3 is TGTGCCTGGAGTGCCGGAGGTGCAGATACGCAGTATTTT.